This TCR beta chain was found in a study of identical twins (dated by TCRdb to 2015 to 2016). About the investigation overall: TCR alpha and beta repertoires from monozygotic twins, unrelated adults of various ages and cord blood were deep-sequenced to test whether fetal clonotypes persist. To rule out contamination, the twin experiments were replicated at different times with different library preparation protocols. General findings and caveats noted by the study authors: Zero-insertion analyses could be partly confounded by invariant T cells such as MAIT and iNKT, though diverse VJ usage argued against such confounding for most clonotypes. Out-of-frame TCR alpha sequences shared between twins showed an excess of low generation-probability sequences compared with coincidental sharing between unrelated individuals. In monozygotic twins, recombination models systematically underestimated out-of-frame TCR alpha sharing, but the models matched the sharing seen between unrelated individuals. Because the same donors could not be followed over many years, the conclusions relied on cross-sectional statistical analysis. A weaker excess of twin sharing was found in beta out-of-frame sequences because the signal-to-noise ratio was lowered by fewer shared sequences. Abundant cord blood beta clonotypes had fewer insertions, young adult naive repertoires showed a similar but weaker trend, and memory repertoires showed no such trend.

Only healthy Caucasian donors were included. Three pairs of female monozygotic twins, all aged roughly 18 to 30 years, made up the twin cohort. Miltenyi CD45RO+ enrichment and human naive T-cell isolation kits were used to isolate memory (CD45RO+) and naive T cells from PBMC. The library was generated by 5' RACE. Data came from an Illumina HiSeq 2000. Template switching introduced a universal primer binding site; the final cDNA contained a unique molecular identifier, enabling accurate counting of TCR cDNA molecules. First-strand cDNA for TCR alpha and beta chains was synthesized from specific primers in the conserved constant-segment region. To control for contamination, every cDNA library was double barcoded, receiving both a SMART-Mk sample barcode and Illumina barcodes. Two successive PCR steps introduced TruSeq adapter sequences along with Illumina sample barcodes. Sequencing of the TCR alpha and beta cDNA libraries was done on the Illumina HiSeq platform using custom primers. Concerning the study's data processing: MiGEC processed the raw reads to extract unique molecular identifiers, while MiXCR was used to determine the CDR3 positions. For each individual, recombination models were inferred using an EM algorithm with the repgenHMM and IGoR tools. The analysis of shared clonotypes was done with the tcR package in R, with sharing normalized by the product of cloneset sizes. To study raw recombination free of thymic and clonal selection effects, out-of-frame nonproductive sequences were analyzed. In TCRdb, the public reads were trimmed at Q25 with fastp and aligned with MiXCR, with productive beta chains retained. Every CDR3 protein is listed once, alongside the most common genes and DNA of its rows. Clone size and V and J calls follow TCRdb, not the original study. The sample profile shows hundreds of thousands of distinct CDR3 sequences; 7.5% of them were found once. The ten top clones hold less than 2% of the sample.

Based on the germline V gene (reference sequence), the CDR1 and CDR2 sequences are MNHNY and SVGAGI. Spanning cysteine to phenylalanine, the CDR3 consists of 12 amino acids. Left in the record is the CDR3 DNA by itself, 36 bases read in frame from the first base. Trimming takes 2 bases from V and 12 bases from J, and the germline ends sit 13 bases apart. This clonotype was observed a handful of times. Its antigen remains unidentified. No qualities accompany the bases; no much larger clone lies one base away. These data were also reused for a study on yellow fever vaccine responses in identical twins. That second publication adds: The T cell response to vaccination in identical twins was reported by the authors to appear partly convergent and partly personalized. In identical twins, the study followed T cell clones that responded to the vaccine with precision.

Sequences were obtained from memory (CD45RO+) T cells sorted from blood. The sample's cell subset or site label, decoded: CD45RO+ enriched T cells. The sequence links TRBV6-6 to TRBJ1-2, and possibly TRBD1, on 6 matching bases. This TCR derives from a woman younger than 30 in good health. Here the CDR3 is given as CASSYESRGDTF. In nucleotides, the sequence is TGTGCCAGCAGTTACGAGTCCAGGGGTGACACCTTC.